A single sample is the source of the 4 T cell receptor beta chains below, sequenced in a study of blood T cell repertoires in COVID-19. Repertoires were generated with immunoSEQ multiplex PCR, while TCRdb's copy carries only in-frame clones and drops some. The sample consists of under 250,000 clones, around 89% of them appearing once. The specimen was PBMCs or T cells enriched from blood (not recorded which). Receptors originate from a woman aged 18-30 years in a cohort exposed to, infected with or recovered from COVID-19 (not recorded which).

This clone was counted only a few times. The rearrangement uses TRBV6-5 and TRBJ2-2; 9 bases agree with TRBD1. This CDR3 is built from 15 residues. V dropped 6 bases and J dropped 3; count of bases not matched to a gene: 5. Germline values: CDR1 MNHEY, CDR2 SVGAGI. The CDR3 here is CASRIRDRDTGELFF. CDR3 nucleotide sequence: TGTGCCAGCAGGATCCGGGACAGGGACACCGGGGAGCTGTTTTTT.

The J gene is TRBJ2-7, the V gene TRBV6-6; TRBD1 agrees at 9 bases. The germline V gene encodes CDR1 MNHNY and CDR2 SVGAGI (reference sequence). Losses at the gene ends were 5 bases for V and 3 bases for J; bases not matched to a gene: 8. This CDR3 is 15 amino acids long. CDR3 in amino acids: CASSRTLTGGYEQYF. DNA for the CDR3: TGTGCCAGCAGTCGTACGTTGACAGGGGGCTACGAGCAGTACTTC.

V and J are TRBV24-1 and TRBJ2-1; 8 bases align to TRBD2. The trim removed 7 bases at V and 5 bases at J, leaving 9 bases unmatched. Looked up from germline, CDR1 is KGHDR and CDR2 is SFDVKD. The CDR3 sequence is 15 residues long. The CDR3 DNA is TGTGCCACCAGCCTGGGAGCGGGAGTCAACAATGAGCAGTTCTTC. It is translated as CATSLGAGVNNEQFF.

The chain has TRBV9 and TRBJ2-5; 7 bases are shared with TRBD1. This CDR3 is built from 14 residues. V lost 6 bases and J lost 1; bases outside the gene matches: 6. Germline V gene sequence: CDR1 SGDLS, CDR2 YYNGEE. For the CDR3, the DNA is TGTGCCAGCAACCGGGACAGCTTCCAAGAGACCCAGTACTTC. Translating it yields CASNRDSFQETQYF.